The source of this T cell receptor (beta chain) is a study of early T cells in non-severe SARS-CoV-2 infection. This clonotype showed up many times. TCRdb itself ran the 5' RACE reads through MiXCR, one entry per CDR3 protein. The sample holds fewer than 110,000 distinct CDR3 sequences, 11% seen once. This CDR3 comprises 13 residues. The germline V gene encodes CDR1 SNHLY and CDR2 FYNNEI. The ends were cut back, 0 bases at V and 7 bases at J, with 10 bases in the middle. The source is an adult who was a healthcare worker with PCR-confirmed SARS-CoV-2 infection or an uninfected control (not recorded which). Sequencing used whole blood. V gene TRBV2 combines with J gene TRBJ2-7, with D uncertain. The DNA for the CDR3 is TGTGCCAGCAGTGAAGCGCTTCTCGGGGAGCAGTACTTC. Its protein is CASSEALLGEQYF.